The rows below give T cell receptor beta chains drawn from one sample of a study of cytomegalovirus exposure and HLA in healthy donors. TCRdb's table, derived via immunoSEQ multiplex PCR, lists solely in-frame clones and lacks some. The data include tens of thousands of clones; the top ten clones carry 8.1%. The sample taken for sequencing was PBMCs. The source is a male donor in good health and CMV-seronegative. Both conserved end residues are part of each CDR3. A D gene is named only where the DNA matches it firmly. Expanded clones get a size class; other rows say once, few or many, or leave the size out.

d_call,clone_size,v_call,j_call,cdr3_aa,cdr3_nt
-,-,TRBV13,TRBJ2-7,CASRQVDGGAEQYF,TGTGCCAGCAGGCAAGTCGACGGCGGGGCCGAGCAGTACTTC
-,-,TRBV5-1,TRBJ2-1,CASSLIGGSYNEQFF,TGCGCCAGCAGCTTGATTGGGGGGTCCTACAATGAGCAGTTCTTC
-,-,TRBV15,TRBJ1-4,CATSIPGLANEKLFF,TGTGCCACCAGCATACCGGGACTGGCTAATGAAAAACTGTTTTTT
TRBD2,-,TRBV28,TRBJ2-1,CASTPTSASSYNEQFF,TGTGCCAGCACCCCGACTAGCGCGAGCTCCTACAATGAGCAGTTCTTC
-,-,TRBV9,TRBJ1-3,CASSVATAFSGNTIYF,TGTGCCAGCAGCGTAGCCACAGCCTTCTCTGGAAACACCATATATTTT
-,-,TRBV19,TRBJ2-3,CASSSSLNPTDTQYF,TGTGCCAGTAGTTCTAGCCTGAATCCGACAGATACGCAGTATTTT
-,-,TRBV6-1,TRBJ2-1,CASDGTGHNEQFF,TGTGCCAGCGATGGGACTGGGCACAATGAGCAGTTCTTC
-,-,TRBV28,TRBJ2-7,CASSWGGYYEQYF,TGTGCCAGCAGTTGGGGCGGTTACTACGAGCAGTACTTC
TRBD1,-,TRBV5-1,TRBJ1-3,CASSTTTGGSGNTIYF,TGCGCCAGCAGCACTACAACAGGGGGATCTGGAAACACCATATATTTT
-,-,TRBV5-1,TRBJ2-2,CASKGRGSNTGELFF,TGCGCCAGCAAAGGACGGGGGTCGAACACCGGGGAGCTGTTTTTT
TRBD1,-,TRBV30,TRBJ1-5,CAWGRGRGSNQPQHF,TGTGCCTGGGGCAGGGGGCGAGGGAGCAATCAGCCCCAGCATTTT
-,-,TRBV30,TRBJ2-5,CAWWDIRAETQYF,TGTGCCTGGTGGGACATTCGGGCGGAGACCCAGTACTTC
-,-,TRBV18,TRBJ2-1,CASSLAGPREYNEQFF,TGTGCCAGCTCTCTGGCGGGGCCCAGGGAATACAATGAGCAGTTCTTC
-,-,TRBV9,TRBJ2-2,CASSVGQGVGELFF,TGTGCCAGCAGCGTAGGGCAGGGCGTCGGGGAGCTGTTTTTT
-,-,TRBV29-1,TRBJ2-5,CSAQGLETQYF,TGCAGCGCACAGGGCTTGGAGACCCAGTACTTC
TRBD1,-,TRBV7-6,TRBJ1-5,CASSLGTGVTSDQPQHF,TGTGCCAGCAGCTTAGGGACAGGGGTGACCAGCGATCAGCCCCAGCATTTT
TRBD1,-,TRBV25-1,TRBJ2-2,CASSETGGNTGELFF,TGTGCCAGCAGTGAAACAGGGGGCAACACCGGGGAGCTGTTTTTT
TRBD1,-,TRBV19,TRBJ2-1,CASTPKDRGSYNEQFF,TGTGCCAGTACCCCTAAGGACAGGGGATCATACAATGAGCAGTTCTTC
-,-,TRBV30,TRBJ2-7,CAWSVSRAPYEQYF,TGTGCCTGGAGTGTATCCAGGGCCCCCTACGAGCAGTACTTC
TRBD1,-,TRBV19,TRBJ2-7,CASSNRGTDWYEQYF,TGTGCCAGTAGTAATAGGGGGACAGATTGGTACGAGCAGTACTTC
TRBD1,medium-sized,TRBV6-4,TRBJ2-3,CASSDGTGGTDTQYF,TGTGCCAGCAGTGACGGGACAGGGGGCACAGATACGCAGTATTTT
TRBD2,-,TRBV4-2,TRBJ2-1,CASSQAGREWYNEQFF,TGTGCCAGCAGCCAGGCGGGGCGGGAGTGGTACAATGAGCAGTTCTTC
TRBD1,-,TRBV11-2,TRBJ2-5,CATASPGTGKKTQYF,TGTGCCACCGCTTCTCCCGGGACAGGGAAGAAGACCCAGTACTTC
-,-,TRBV27,TRBJ2-7,CASSTSWQKFSYEQYF,TGTGCCAGCAGTACCTCGTGGCAGAAGTTTTCCTACGAGCAGTACTTC
-,-,TRBV4-1,TRBJ1-1,CASSQDQGLRRTEAFF,TGCGCCAGCAGCCAAGATCAGGGCCTCCGGCGCACTGAAGCTTTCTTT